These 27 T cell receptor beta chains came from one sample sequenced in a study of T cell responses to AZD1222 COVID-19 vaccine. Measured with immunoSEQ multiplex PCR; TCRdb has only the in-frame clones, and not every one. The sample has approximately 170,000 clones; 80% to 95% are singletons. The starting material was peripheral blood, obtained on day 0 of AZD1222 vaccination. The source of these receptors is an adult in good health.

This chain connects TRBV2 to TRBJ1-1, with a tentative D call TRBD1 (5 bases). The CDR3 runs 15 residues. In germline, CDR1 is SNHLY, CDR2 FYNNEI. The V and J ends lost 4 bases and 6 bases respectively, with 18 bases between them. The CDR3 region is CASSGDPSRGAEAFF. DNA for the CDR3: TGTGCCAGCAGTGGGGACCCATCCCGTGGGGCTGAAGCTTTCTTT.

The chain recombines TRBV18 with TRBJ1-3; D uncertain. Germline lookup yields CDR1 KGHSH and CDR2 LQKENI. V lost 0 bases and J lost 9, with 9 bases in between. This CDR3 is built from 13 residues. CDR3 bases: TGTGCCAGCTCACCACCGGCCGGGAGCACCATATATTTT. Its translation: CASSPPAGSTIYF.

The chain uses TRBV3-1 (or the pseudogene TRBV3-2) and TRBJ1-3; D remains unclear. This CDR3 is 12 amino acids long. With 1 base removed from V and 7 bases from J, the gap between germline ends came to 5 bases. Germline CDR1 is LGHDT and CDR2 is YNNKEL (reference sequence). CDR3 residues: CASSQALNTIYF. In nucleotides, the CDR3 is TGTGCCAGCAGCCAAGCCCTTAACACCATATATTTT.

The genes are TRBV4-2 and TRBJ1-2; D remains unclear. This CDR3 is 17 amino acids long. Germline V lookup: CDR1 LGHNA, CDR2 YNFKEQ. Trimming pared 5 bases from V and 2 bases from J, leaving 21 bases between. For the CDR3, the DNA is TGTGCCAGCAGCTTCCAGGCCGTCGAGAGGGTAAACTATGGCTACACCTTC. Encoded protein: CASSFQAVERVNYGYTF.

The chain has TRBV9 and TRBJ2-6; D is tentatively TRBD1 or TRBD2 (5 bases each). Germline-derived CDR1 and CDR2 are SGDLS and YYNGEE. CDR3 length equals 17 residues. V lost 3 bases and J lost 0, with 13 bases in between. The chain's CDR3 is CASSAGTRGSGANVLTF. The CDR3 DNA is TGTGCCAGCAGCGCCGGGACCCGAGGCTCTGGGGCCAACGTCCTGACTTTC.

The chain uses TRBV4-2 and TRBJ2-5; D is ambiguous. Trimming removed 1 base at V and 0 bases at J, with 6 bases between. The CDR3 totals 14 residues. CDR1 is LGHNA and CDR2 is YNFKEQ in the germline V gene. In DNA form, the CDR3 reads TGTGCCAGCAGCCAAGTTAGCAACCAAGAGACCCAGTACTTC. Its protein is CASSQVSNQETQYF.

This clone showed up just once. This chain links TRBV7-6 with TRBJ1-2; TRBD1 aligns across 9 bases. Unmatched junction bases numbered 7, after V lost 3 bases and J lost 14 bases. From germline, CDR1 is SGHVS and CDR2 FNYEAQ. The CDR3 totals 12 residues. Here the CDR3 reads CASSFYGTGYTF. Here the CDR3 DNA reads TGTGCCAGCAGCTTTTACGGGACAGGGTATACCTTC. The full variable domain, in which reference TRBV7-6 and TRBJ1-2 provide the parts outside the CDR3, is GAGVSQSPRYKVTKRGQDVALRCDPISGHVSLYWYRQALGQGPEFLTYFNYEAQQDKSGLPNDRFSAERPEGSISTLTIQRTEQRDSAMYRCASSFYGTGYTFGSGTRLTVV.

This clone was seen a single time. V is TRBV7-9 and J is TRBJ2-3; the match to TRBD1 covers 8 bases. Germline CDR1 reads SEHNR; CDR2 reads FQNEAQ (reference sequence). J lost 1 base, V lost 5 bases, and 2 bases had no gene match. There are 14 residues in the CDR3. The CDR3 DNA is TGTGCCAGCAGCCAGGGGGCAGGCACAGATACGCAGTATTTT. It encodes CASSQGAGTDTQYF.

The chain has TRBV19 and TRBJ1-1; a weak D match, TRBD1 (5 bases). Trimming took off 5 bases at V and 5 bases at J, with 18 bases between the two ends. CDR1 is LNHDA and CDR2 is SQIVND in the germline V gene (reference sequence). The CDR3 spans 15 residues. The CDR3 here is CASSPQRGGGTEAFF. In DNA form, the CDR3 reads TGTGCCAGTAGTCCCCAAAGGGGTGGGGGGACTGAAGCTTTCTTT.

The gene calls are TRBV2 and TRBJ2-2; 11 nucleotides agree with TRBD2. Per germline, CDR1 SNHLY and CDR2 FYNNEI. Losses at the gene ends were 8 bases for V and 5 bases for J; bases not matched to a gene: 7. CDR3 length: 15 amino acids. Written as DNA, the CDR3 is TGTGCCAGCCGAAGGGGACTAGCGGTGACCGGGGAGCTGTTTTTT. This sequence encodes CASRRGLAVTGELFF.

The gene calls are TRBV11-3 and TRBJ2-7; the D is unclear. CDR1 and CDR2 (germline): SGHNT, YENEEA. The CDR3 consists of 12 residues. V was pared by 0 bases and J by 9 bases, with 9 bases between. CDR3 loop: CASSLDIGRQYF. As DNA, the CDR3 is TGTGCCAGCAGCTTAGATATAGGACGGCAGTACTTC.

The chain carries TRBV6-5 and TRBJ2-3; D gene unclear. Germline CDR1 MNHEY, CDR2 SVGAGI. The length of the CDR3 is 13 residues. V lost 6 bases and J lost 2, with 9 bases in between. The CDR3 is CASSRTATDTQYF. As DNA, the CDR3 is TGTGCCAGCAGCCGGACGGCCACAGATACGCAGTATTTT.

The CDR3 protein is CASSPERHEQYF. The CDR3, as DNA: TGTGCCAGCAGTCCCGAAAGGCACGAGCAGTACTTC. The chain couples TRBV28 to TRBJ2-7; no firm D call. Germline V gives CDR1 MDHEN, CDR2 SYDVKM. V was cut by 5 bases and J by 5 bases, with 10 bases left in between. CDR3 length: 12 residues.

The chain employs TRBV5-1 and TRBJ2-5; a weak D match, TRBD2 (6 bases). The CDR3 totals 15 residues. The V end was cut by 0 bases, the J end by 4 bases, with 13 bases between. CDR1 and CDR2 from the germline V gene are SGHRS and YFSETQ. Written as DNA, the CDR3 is TGCGCCAGCAGCTTGGCCGGGGGTTTAGGAGAGACCCAGTACTTC. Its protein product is CASSLAGGLGETQYF.

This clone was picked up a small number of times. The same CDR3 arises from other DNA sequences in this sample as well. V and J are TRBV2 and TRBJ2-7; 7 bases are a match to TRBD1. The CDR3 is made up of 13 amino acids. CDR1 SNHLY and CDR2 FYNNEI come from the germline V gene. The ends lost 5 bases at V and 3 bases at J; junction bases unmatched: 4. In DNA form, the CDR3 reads TGTGCCAGCAGTCGACAGGGAAGCTACGAGCAGTACTTC. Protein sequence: CASSRQGSYEQYF. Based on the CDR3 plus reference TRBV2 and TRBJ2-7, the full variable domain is EPEVTQTPSHQVTQMGQEVILRCVPISNHLYFYWYRQILGQKVEFLVSFYNNEISEKSEIFDDQFSVERPDGSNFTLKIRSTKLEDSAMYFCASSRQGSYEQYFGPGTRLTVT.

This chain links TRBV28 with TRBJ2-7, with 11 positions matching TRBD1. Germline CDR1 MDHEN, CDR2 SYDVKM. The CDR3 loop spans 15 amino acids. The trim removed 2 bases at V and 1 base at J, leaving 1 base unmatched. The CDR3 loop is CASSLGTGGSYEQYF. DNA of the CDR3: TGTGCCAGCAGTTTAGGGACAGGGGGTTCCTACGAGCAGTACTTC.

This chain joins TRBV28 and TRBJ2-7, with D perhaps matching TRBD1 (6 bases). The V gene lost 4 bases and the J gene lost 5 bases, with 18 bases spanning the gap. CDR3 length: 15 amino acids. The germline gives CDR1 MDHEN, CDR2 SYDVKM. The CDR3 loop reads CASSSGQLLRDEQYF. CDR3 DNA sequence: TGTGCCAGCAGTTCCGGACAGCTCCTAAGGGACGAGCAGTACTTC.

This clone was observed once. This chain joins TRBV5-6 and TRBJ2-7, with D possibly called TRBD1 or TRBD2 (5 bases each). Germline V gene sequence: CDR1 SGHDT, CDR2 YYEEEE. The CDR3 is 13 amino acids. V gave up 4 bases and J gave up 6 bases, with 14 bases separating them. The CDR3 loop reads CASSLGHRGEQYF. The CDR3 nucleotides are TGTGCCAGCAGCCTAGGACACCGGGGCGAGCAGTACTTC. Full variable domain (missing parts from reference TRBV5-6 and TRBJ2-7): DAGVTQSPTHLIKTRGQQVTLRCSPKSGHDTVSWYQQALGQGPQFIFQYYEEEERQRGNFPDRFSGHQFPNYSSELNVNALLLGDSALYLCASSLGHRGEQYFGPGTRLTVT.

In DNA form, the CDR3 reads TGTGCCAGCAGCTTTGCGGGACTTACGAACACTGAAGCTTTCTTT. It codes for CASSFAGLTNTEAFF. The chain carries TRBV7-8 and TRBJ1-1; a weak D match, TRBD1 (5 bases). The V end was cut by 3 bases, the J end by 1 base, with 12 bases between. The CDR3 has 15 amino acids. Germline V gives CDR1 SGHVS, CDR2 FQNEAQ.

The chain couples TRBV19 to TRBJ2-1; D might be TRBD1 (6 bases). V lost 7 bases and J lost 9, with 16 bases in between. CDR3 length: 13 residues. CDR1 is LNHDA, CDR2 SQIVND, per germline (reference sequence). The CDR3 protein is CASNSRTAAEQFF. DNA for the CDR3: TGTGCCAGTAACTCCCGGACAGCTGCTGAGCAGTTCTTC.

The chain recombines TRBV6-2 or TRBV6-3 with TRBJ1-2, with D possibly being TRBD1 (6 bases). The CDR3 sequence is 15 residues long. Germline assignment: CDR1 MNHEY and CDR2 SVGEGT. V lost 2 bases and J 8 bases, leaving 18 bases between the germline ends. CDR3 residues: CASSYVGSGGLGYTF. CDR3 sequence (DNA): TGTGCCAGCAGTTACGTCGGATCGGGGGGGCTCGGCTACACCTTC.

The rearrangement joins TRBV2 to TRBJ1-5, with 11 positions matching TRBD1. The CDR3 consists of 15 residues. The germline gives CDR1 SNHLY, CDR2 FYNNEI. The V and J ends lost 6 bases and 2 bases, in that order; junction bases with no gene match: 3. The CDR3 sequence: CASSGQGAGNQPQHF. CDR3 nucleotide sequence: TGTGCCAGCAGCGGACAGGGGGCTGGCAATCAGCCCCAGCATTTT. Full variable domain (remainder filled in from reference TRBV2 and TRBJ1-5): EPEVTQTPSHQVTQMGQEVILRCVPISNHLYFYWYRQILGQKVEFLVSFYNNEISEKSEIFDDQFSVERPDGSNFTLKIRSTKLEDSAMYFCASSGQGAGNQPQHFGDGTRLSIL.

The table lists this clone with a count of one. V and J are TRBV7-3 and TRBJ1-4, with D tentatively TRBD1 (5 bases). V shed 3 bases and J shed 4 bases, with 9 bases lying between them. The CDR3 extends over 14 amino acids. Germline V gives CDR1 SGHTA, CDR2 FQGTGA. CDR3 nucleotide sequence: TGTGCCAGCAGCTTTAGGGGTGGTAATGAAAAACTGTTTTTT. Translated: CASSFRGGNEKLFF.

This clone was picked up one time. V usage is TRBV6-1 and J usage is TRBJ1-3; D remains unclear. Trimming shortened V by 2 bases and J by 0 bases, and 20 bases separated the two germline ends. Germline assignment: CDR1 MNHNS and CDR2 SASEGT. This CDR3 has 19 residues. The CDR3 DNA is TGTGCCAGCAGTGAACACATACCGGGCCTCGGATACTCTGGAAACACCATATATTTT. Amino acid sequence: CASSEHIPGLGYSGNTIYF.

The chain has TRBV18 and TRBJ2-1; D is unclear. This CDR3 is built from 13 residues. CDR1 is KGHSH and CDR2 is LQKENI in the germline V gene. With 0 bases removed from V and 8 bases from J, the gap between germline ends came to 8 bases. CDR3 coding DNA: TGTGCCAGCTCACCACCGGCAAGGTATGAGCAGTTCTTC. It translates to CASSPPARYEQFF.

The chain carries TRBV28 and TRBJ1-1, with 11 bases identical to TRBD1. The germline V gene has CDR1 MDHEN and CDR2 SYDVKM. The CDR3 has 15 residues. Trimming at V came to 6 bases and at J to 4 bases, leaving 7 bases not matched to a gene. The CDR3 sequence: CASRGQGVKGTEAFF. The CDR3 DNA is TGTGCCAGCAGGGGACAGGGGGTAAAGGGCACTGAAGCTTTCTTT.

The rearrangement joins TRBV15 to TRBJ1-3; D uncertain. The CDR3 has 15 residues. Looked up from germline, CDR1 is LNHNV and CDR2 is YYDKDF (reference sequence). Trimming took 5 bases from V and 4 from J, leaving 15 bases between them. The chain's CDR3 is CATSGPAGSGNTIYF. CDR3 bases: TGTGCCACCAGCGGACCGGCAGGTTCCGGAAACACCATATATTTT.